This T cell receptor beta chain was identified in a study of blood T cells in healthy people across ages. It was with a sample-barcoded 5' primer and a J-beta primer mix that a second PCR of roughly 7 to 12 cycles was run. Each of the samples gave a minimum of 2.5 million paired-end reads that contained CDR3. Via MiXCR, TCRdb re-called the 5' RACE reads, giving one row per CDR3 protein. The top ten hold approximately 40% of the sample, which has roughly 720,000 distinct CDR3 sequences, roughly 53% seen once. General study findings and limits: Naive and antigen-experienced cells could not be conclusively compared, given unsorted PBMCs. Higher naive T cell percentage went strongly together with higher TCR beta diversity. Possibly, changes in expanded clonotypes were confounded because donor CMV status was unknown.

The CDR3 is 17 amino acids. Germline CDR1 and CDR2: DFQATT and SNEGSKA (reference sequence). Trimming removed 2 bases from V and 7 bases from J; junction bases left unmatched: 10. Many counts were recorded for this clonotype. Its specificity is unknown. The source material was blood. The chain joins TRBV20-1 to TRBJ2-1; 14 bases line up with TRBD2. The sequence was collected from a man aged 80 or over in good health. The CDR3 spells CSARRAGTSGRSNEQFF. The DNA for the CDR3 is TGCAGTGCTAGAAGGGCCGGGACTAGCGGGAGAAGTAATGAGCAGTTCTTC.